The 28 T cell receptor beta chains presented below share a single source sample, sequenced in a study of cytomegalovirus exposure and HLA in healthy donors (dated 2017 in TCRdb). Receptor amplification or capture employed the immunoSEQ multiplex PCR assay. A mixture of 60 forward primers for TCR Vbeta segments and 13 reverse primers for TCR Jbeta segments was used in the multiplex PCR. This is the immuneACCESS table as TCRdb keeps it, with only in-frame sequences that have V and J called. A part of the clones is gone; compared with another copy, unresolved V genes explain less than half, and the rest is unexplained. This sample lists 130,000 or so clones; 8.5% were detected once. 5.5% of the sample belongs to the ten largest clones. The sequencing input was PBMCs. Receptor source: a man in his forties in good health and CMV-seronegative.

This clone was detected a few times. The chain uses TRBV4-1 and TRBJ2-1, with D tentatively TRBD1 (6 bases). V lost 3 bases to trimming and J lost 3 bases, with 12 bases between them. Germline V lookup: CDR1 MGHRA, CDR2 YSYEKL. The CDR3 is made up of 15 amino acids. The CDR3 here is CASSQTGNLYNEQFF. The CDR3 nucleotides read TGCGCCAGCAGCCAGACAGGTAACCTCTACAATGAGCAGTTCTTC.

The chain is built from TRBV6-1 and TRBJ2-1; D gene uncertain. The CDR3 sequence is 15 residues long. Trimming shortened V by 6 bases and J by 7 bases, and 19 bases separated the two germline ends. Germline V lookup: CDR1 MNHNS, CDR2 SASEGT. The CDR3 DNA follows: TGTGCCAGCAGGCCTCTCCCGAGTAGCTCGAATGAGCAGTTCTTC. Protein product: CASRPLPSSSNEQFF.

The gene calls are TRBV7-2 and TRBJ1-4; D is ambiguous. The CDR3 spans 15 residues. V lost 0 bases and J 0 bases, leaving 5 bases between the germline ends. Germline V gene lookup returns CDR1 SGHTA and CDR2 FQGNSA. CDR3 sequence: CASSLAATTNEKLFF. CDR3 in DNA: TGTGCCAGCAGCTTAGCTGCTACAACTAATGAAAAACTGTTTTTT.

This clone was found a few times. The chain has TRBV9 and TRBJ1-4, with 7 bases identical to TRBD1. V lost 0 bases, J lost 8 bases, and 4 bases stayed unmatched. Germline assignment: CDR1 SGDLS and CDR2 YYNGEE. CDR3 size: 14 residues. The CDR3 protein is CASSVAADREKLFF. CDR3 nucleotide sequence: TGTGCCAGCAGCGTAGCGGCGGACAGGGAAAAACTGTTTTTT.

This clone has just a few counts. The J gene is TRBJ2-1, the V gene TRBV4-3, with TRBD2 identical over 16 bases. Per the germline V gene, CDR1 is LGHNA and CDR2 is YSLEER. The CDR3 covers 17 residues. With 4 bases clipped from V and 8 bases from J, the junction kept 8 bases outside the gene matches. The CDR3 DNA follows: TGCGCCAGCAGCCCAAGGGGACTAGCGGGGGGGGTGGATGAGCAGTTCTTC. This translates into CASSPRGLAGGVDEQFF.

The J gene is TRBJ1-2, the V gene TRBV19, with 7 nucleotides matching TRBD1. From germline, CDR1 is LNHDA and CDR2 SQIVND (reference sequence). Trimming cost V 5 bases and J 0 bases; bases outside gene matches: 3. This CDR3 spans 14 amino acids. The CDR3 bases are TGTGCCAGTAGTCCCGGGACAGCTAACTATGGCTACACCTTC. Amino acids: CASSPGTANYGYTF.

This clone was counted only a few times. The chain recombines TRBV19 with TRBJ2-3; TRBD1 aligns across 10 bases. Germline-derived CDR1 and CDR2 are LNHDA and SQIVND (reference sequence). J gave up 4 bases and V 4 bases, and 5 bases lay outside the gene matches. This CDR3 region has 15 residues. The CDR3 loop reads CASSTRQGAADTQYF. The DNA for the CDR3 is TGTGCCAGTAGTACCCGACAGGGGGCCGCAGATACGCAGTATTTT.

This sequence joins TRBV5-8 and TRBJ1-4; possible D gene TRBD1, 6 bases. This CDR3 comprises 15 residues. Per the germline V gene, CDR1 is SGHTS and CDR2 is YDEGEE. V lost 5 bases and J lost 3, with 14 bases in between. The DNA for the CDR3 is TGTGCCAGCAGGCCAAAGGGGGAAGCTAATGAAAAACTGTTTTTT. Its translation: CASRPKGEANEKLFF.

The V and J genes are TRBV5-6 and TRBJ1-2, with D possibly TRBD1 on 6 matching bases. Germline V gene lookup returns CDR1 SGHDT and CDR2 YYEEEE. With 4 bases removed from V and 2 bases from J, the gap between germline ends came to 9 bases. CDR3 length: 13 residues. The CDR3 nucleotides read TGTGCCAGCAGCAAAGGACAGAACTATGGCTACACCTTC. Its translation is CASSKGQNYGYTF.

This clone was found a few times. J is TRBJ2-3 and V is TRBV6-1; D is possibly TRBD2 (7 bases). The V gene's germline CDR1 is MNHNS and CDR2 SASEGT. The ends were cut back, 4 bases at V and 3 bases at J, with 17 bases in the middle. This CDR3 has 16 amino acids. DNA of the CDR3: TGTGCCAGCAGTGGAAGGGGGGGCCTAGTTACAGATACGCAGTATTTT. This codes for CASSGRGGLVTDTQYF.

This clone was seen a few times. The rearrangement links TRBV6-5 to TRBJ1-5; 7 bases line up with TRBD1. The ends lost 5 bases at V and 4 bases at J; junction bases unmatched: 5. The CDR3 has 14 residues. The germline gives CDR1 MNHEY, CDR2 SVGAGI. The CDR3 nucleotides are TGTGCCAGCAGTGGAGGACAGGAGAATCAGCCCCAGCATTTT. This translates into CASSGGQENQPQHF.

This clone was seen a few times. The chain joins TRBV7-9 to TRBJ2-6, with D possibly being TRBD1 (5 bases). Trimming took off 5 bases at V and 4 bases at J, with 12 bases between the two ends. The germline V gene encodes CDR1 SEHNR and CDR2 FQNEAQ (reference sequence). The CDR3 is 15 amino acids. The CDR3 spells CASSQTGSGANVLTF. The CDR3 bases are TGTGCCAGCAGCCAAACAGGCTCCGGGGCCAACGTCCTGACTTTC.

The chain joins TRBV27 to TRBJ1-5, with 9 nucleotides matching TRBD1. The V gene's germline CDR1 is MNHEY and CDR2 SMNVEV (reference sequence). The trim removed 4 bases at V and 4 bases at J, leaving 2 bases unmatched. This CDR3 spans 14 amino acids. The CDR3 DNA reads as TGTGCCAGCAGTTCGACAGGGGGTAATCAGCCCCAGCATTTT. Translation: CASSSTGGNQPQHF.

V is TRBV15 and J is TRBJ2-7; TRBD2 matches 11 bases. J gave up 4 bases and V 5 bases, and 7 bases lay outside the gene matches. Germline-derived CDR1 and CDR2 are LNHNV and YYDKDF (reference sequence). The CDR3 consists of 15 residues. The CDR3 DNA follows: TGTGCCACCAGCTTGACCGGGACTAGCGGTTACGAGCAGTACTTC. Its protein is CATSLTGTSGYEQYF.

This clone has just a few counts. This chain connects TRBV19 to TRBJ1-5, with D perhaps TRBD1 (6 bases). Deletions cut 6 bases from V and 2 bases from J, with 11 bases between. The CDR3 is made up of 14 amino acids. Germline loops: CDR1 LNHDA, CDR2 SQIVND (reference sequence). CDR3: CASRGSGGNQPQHF. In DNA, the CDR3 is TGTGCCAGTAGAGGTTCAGGGGGCAATCAGCCCCAGCATTTT.

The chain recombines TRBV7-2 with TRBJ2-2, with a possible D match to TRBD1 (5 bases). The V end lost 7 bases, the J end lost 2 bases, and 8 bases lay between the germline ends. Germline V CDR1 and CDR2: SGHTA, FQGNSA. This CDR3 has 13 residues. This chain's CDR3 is CASIDSNTGELFF. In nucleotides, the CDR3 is TGTGCCAGCATAGACAGTAACACCGGGGAGCTGTTTTTT.

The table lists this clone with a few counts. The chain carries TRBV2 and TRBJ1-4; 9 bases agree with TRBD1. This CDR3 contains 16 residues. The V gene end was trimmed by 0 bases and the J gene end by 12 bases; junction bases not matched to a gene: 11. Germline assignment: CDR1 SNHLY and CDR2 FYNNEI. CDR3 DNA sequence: TGTGCCAGCAGTGAAGCAGCCGGGACAGGGCAATTAGAACTGTTTTTT. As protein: CASSEAAGTGQLELFF. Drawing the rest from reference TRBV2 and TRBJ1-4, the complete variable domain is EPEVTQTPSHQVTQMGQEVILRCVPISNHLYFYWYRQILGQKVEFLVSFYNNEISEKSEIFDDQFSVERPDGSNFTLKIRSTKLEDSAMYFCASSEAAGTGQLELFFGSGTQLSVL.

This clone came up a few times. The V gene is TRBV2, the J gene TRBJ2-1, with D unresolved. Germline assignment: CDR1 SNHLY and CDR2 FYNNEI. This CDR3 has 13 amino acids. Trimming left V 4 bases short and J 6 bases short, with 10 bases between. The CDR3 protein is CASSVVEFNEQFF. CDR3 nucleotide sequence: TGTGCCAGCAGTGTTGTAGAATTCAATGAGCAGTTCTTC.

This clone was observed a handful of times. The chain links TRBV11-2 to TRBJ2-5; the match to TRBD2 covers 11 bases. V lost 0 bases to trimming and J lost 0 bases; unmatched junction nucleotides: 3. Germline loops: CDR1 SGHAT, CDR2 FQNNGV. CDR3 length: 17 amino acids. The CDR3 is CASSLDRTSGYQETQYF. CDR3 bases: TGTGCCAGCAGCTTAGATCGGACTAGCGGGTACCAAGAGACCCAGTACTTC. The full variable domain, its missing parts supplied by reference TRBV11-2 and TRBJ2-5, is EAGVAQSPRYKIIEKRQSVAFWCNPISGHATLYWYQQILGQGPKLLIQFQNNGVVDDSQLPKDRFSAERLKGVDSTLKIQPAKLEDSAVYLCASSLDRTSGYQETQYFGPGTRLLVL.

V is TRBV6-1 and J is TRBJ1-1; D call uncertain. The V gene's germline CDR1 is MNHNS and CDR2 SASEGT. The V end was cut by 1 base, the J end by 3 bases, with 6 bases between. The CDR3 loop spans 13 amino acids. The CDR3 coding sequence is TGTGCCAGCAGTGAAGTGGGAGACACTGAAGCTTTCTTT. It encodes CASSEVGDTEAFF.

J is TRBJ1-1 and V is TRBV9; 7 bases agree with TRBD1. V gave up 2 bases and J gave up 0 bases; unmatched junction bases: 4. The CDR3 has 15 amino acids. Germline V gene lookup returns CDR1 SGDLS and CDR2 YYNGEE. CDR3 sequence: CASSVTGRMNTEAFF. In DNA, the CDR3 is TGTGCCAGCAGCGTGACAGGGAGGATGAACACTGAAGCTTTCTTT.

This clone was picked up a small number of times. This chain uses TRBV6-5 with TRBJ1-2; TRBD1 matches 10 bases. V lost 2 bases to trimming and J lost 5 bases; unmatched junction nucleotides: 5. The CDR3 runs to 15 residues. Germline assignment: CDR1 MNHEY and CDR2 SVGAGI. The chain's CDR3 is CASSYKTGGGYGYTF. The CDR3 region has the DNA TGTGCCAGCAGTTACAAGACAGGGGGCGGATATGGCTACACCTTC.

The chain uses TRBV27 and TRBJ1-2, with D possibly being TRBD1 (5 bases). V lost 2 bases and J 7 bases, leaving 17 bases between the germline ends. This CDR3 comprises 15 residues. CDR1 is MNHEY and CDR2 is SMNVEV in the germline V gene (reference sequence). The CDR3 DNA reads TGTGCCAGCAGTTTAAGCTGGGACTTTCAGGGTGGCTACACCTTC. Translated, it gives CASSLSWDFQGGYTF.

Here the CDR3 reads CASSLMTGRWTEAFF. CDR3 bases: TGTGCCAGCAGCTTGATGACAGGGCGGTGGACTGAAGCTTTCTTT. The chain is built from TRBV5-6 and TRBJ1-1; 7 positions agree with TRBD1. CDR1 is SGHDT and CDR2 is YYEEEE in the germline V gene. The CDR3 has 15 residues. Trimming cost V 1 base and J 5 bases; bases outside gene matches: 8.

CDR3 DNA sequence: TGTGCCAGCAGCCCCAGACCGGGGGGATTCGACACCGGGGAGCTGTTTTTT. Amino acids: CASSPRPGGFDTGELFF. The chain employs TRBV9 and TRBJ2-2; 7 bases align to TRBD2. Germline assignment: CDR1 SGDLS and CDR2 YYNGEE. The CDR3 has 17 amino acids. After removal of 4 bases from V and 3 bases from J, the junction contained 12 bases not matched to a gene.

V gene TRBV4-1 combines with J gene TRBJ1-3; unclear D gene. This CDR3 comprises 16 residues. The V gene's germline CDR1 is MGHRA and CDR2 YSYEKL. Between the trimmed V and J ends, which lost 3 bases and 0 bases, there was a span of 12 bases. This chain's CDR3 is CASSHDQTSSGNTIYF. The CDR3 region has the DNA TGCGCCAGCAGCCATGATCAGACAAGCTCTGGAAACACCATATATTTT.

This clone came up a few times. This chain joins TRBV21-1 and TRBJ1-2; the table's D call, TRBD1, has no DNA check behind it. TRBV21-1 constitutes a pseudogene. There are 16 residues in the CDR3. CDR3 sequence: CASSNPGALTNYGYTF. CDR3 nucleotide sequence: TGTGCCAGCAGCAATCCAGGGGCCCTTACTAACTATGGCTACACCTTC.

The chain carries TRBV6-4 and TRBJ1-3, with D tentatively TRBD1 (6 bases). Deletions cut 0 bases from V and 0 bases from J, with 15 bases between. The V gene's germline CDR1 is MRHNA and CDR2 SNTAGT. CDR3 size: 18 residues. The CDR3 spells CASSDSPGQPDSGNTIYF. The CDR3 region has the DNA TGTGCCAGCAGTGACTCACCCGGACAGCCAGACTCTGGAAACACCATATATTTT.